This TCR beta chain was sequenced during a study of PD-1 blockade in classical Hodgkin lymphoma. The length of the CDR3 is 18 residues. Germline values: CDR1 SGHTA, CDR2 FQGNSA. Trimming removed 6 bases at V and 4 bases at J, with 25 bases between. Method: immunoSEQ multiplex PCR; TCRdb's copy keeps in-frame clones and lacks some. Among tens of thousands of clones listed, 65% to 90% were seen once. Every patient relapsed after autologous stem cell transplantation, and brentuximab vedotin exposure varied. Researchers report purifying CD4+ T cells from thawed PBMCs by magnetic negative selection. This receptor was identified in a human donor with classical Hodgkin lymphoma. The chain recombines TRBV7-2 with TRBJ2-1, with D perhaps being TRBD1 or TRBD2 (5 bases each). Sequencing used CD4+ T cells from blood, obtained at baseline. In DNA form, the CDR3 reads TGTGCCAGCAGTTCCCCTCTCCCGTCCGGGACGACTTACAATGAGCAGTTCTTC. This translates into CASSSPLPSGTTYNEQFF.